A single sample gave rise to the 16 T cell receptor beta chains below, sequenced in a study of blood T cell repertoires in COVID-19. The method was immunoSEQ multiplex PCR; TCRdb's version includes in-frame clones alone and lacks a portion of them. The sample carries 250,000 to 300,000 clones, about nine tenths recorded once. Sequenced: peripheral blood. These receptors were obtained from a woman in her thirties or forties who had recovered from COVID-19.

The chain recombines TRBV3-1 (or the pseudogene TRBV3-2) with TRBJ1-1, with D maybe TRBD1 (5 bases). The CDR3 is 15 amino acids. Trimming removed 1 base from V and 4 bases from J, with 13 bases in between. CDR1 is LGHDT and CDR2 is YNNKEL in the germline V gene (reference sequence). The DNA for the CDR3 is TGTGCCAGCAGCCAAGGTCCGGGGGGGTTCACTGAAGCTTTCTTT. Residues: CASSQGPGGFTEAFF.

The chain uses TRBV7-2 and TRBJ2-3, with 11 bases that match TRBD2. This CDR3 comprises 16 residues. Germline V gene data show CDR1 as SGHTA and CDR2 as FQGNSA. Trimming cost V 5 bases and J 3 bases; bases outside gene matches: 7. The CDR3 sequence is CASSRRASGGTDTQYF. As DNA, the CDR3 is TGTGCCAGCAGCCGGCGAGCTAGCGGGGGGACAGATACGCAGTATTTT.

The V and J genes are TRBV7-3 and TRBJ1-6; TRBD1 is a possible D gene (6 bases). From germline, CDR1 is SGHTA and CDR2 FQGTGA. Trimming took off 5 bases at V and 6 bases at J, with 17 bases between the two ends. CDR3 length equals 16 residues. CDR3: CASSPLQGPINSPLHF. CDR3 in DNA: TGTGCCAGCAGCCCACTTCAGGGGCCGATTAATTCACCCCTCCACTTT.

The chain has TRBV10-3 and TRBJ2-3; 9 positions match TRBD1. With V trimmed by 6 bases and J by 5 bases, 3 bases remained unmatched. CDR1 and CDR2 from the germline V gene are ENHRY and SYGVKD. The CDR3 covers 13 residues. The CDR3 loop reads CAIRGDREDTQYF. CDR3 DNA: TGTGCCATCAGGGGGGACAGGGAAGATACGCAGTATTTT.

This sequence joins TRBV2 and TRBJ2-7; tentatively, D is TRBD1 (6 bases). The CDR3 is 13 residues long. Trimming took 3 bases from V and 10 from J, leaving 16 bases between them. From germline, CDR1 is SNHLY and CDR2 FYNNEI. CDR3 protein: CASSESLRTDQYF. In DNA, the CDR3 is TGTGCCAGCAGTGAGAGTTTGAGGACAGACCAGTACTTC.

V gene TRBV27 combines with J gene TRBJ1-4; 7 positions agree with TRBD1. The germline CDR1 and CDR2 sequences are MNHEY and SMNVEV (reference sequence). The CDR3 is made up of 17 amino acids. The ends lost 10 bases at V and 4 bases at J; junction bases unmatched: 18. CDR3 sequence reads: CATPRALDRAINEKLFF. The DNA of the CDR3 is TGTGCCACCCCGAGGGCCCTTGACAGGGCAATTAATGAAAAACTGTTTTTT.

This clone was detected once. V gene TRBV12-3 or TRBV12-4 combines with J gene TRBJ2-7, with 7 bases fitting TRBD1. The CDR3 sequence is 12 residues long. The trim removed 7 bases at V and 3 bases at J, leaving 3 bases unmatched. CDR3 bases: TGTGCCAGCACCCGGGACAGCTACGAGCAGTACTTC. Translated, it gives CASTRDSYEQYF.

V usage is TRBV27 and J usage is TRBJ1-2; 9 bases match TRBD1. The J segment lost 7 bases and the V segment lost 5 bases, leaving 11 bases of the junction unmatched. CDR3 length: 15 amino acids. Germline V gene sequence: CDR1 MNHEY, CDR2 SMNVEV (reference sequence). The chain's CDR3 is CASSTAGQGLRGYTF. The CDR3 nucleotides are TGTGCCAGCAGTACCGCGGGACAGGGTTTACGTGGCTACACCTTC.

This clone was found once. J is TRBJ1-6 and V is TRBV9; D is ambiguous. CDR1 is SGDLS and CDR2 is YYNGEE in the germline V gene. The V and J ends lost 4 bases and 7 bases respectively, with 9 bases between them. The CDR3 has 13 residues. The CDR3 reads CASSREENSPLHF. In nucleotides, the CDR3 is TGTGCCAGCAGCCGGGAGGAGAATTCACCCCTCCACTTT.

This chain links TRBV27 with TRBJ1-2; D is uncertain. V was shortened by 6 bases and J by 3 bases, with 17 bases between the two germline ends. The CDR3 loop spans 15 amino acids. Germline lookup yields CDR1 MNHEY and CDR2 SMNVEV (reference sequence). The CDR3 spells CASRGRTLPYYGYTF. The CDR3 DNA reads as TGTGCCAGCAGAGGAAGGACTCTGCCCTACTATGGCTACACCTTC.

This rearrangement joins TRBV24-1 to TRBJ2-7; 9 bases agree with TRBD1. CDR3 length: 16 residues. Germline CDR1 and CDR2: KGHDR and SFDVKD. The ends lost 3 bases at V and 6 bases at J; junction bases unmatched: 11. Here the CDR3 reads CATSDVVGTGSREQYF. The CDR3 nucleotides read TGTGCCACCAGTGATGTCGTTGGGACAGGGTCCCGCGAGCAGTACTTC.

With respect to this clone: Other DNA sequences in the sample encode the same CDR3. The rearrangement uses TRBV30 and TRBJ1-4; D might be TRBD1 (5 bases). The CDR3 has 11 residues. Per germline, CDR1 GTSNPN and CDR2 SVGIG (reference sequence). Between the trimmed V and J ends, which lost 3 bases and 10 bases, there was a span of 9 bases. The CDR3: CAWRRGGKLFF. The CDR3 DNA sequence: TGTGCCTGGAGGCGGGGGGGAAAACTGTTTTTT.

The CDR3 spells CASTPGLAGGPDTQYF. CDR3 nucleotide sequence: TGCGCCAGCACCCCCGGACTAGCGGGGGGGCCAGATACGCAGTATTTT. The gene calls are TRBV5-1 and TRBJ2-3, with 15 positions matching TRBD2. CDR1 SGHRS and CDR2 YFSETQ come from the germline V gene. V was pared by 6 bases and J by 4 bases, with 6 bases of the junction left unmatched. There are 16 residues in the CDR3. Using reference TRBV5-1 and TRBJ2-3 for the parts outside the CDR3, the full variable domain is KAGVTQTPRYLIKTRGQQVTLSCSPISGHRSVSWYQQTPGQGLQFLFEYFSETQRNKGNFPGRFSGRQFSNSRSEMNVSTLELGDSALYLCASTPGLAGGPDTQYFGPGTRLTVL.

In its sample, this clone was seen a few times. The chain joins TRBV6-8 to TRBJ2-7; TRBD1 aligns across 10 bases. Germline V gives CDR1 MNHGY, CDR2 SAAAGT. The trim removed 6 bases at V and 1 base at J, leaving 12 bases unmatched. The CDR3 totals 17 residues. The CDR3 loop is CASRPPPVDRGSYEQYF. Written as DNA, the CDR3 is TGTGCCAGCAGGCCCCCTCCGGTGGACAGGGGGTCCTACGAGCAGTACTTC.

The CDR3, as DNA: TGTGCCAGCAGCTTAGTCCCCGGGGAGGCCCTTTTATATGAGCAGTTCTTC. The encoded protein is CASSLVPGEALLYEQFF. The chain carries TRBV11-2 and TRBJ2-1; D is perhaps TRBD2 (6 bases). V was trimmed by 1 base and J by 8 bases, leaving 21 bases between them. The CDR3 has 17 amino acids. Germline V gives CDR1 SGHAT, CDR2 FQNNGV.

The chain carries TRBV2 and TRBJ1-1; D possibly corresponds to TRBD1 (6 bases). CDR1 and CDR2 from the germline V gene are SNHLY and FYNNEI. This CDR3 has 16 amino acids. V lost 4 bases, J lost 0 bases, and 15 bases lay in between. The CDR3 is CASSGSGAGMNTEAFF. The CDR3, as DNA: TGTGCCAGCAGTGGGTCAGGGGCGGGCATGAACACTGAAGCTTTCTTT.